A single sample gave rise to the 10 T cell receptor beta chains below, sequenced in a study of type 1 regulatory T cells. These receptors have no known antigen. MiXCR, run by TCRdb on the reads, gives a single entry per CDR3 protein. The repertoire holds approximately 72,000 distinct CDR3 sequences, around 68% seen once, with 7.6% in the top ten. Sequencing used cultured T cells, either the whole culture or a sorted T cell fraction (not recorded which). Stated subset: Tr1-enriched cell product generated in vitro against host alloantigens. Receptor source: a human donor in good health.

This rearrangement joins TRBV7-2 to TRBJ2-3; no clear D. The germline gives CDR1 SGHTA, CDR2 FQGNSA. V was shortened by 4 bases and J by 4 bases, with 9 bases between the two germline ends. The CDR3 is made up of 13 amino acids. The DNA for the CDR3 is TGTGCCAGCAGCTCCCAGACTCCAGATACGCAGTATTTT. Its protein product is CASSSQTPDTQYF.

The rearrangement uses TRBV28 and TRBJ2-7, with D perhaps matching TRBD1 or TRBD2 (5 bases each). This CDR3 region has 15 residues. Trimming took off 5 bases at V and 3 bases at J, with 17 bases between the two ends. CDR1 and CDR2 (germline): MDHEN, SYDVKM. The CDR3 protein is CASSGRDRRLYEQYF. The CDR3 region has the DNA TGTGCCAGCAGTGGCCGGGACCGCCGGCTCTACGAGCAGTACTTC.

The genes are TRBV7-9 and TRBJ2-5; D might be TRBD1 (6 bases). The CDR3 sequence is 12 residues long. V dropped 7 bases and J dropped 5 bases, with 11 bases sitting between them. The germline gives CDR1 SEHNR, CDR2 FQNEAQ (reference sequence). For the CDR3, the DNA is TGTGCCAGCAATCCGCAGGGGGAGACCCAGTACTTC. Translated: CASNPQGETQYF.

The rearrangement uses TRBV7-2 and TRBJ2-7; TRBD2 matches 8 bases. Trimming removed 10 bases from V and 5 bases from J; junction bases left unmatched: 10. The germline CDR1 and CDR2 sequences are SGHTA and FQGNSA. This CDR3 comprises 13 residues. CDR3 in amino acids: CATSGGTPHEQYF. For the CDR3, the DNA is TGTGCCACCTCGGGAGGGACCCCTCACGAGCAGTACTTC.

Regarding this clonotype: An end of the junction differs from the germline gene, which may be a read error. The chain links TRBV11-2 to TRBJ2-1; 11 bases match TRBD2. The CDR3 is 14 amino acids. Germline CDR1 is SGHAT and CDR2 is FQNNGV. The CDR3 spells CASRLAGGLNEQFF. In nucleotides, the CDR3 is TGTGCCAGCAGATTAGCGGGAGGGCTCAATGAGCAGTTCTTC.

CDR3 sequence (DNA): TGTGCCAGCAGCTTATCCTCAGGGGGGAATTCACCCCTCCACTTT. Translating gives CASSLSSGGNSPLHF. This chain joins TRBV7-3 and TRBJ1-6, with TRBD1 identical over 7 bases. V was pared by 2 bases and J by 7 bases, with 5 bases of the junction left unmatched. From germline, CDR1 is SGHTA and CDR2 FQGTGA. The CDR3 length is 15 residues. Combining the CDR3 with reference TRBV7-3 and TRBJ1-6 gives the whole variable domain GAGVSQTPSNKVTEKGKYVELRCDPISGHTALYWYRQSLGQGPEFLIYFQGTGAADDSGLPNDRFFAVRPEGSVSTLKIQRTERGDSAVYLCASSLSSGGNSPLHFGNGTRLTVT.

Only a few counts were recorded for this clonotype. The chain employs TRBV10-3 and TRBJ2-5; 9 nucleotides match TRBD2. The CDR3 runs 16 residues. Germline V gives CDR1 ENHRY, CDR2 SYGVKD. Trimming cost V 3 bases and J 0 bases; bases outside gene matches: 5. The CDR3 sequence: CAISEQTSGYQETQYF. The CDR3 DNA sequence: TGTGCCATCAGTGAACAGACTAGCGGATACCAAGAGACCCAGTACTTC.

The rearrangement links TRBV18 to TRBJ1-4; D is undetermined. The germline V and J ends were trimmed by 3 bases and 0 bases, with 5 bases remaining between them. Looked up from germline, CDR1 is KGHSH and CDR2 is LQKENI. The CDR3 covers 14 residues. In DNA, the CDR3 is TGTGCCAGCTCACCTTTTGCAACTAATGAAAAACTGTTTTTT. The encoded protein is CASSPFATNEKLFF.

This chain uses TRBV7-4 with TRBJ1-1, with unresolved D. Germline CDR1 is SGHVT and CDR2 is SQSDAQ. V was pared by 5 bases and J by 2 bases, with 15 bases between. This CDR3 comprises 15 residues. CDR3 DNA sequence: TGTGCCAGCAGCCGTTCTCGTTGGGAAAACACTGAAGCTTTCTTT. Its protein product is CASSRSRWENTEAFF.

A few counts support this clonotype. The chain links TRBV12-3 or TRBV12-4 to TRBJ1-5; weak D call: TRBD1 (5 bases). V was cut by 8 bases and J by 2 bases, with 10 bases left in between. This CDR3 comprises 13 residues. In nucleotides, the CDR3 is TGTGCCAGCCAGGGTCTGGGCAATCAGCCCCAGCATTTT. Its translation: CASQGLGNQPQHF.